The 28 T cell receptor beta chains presented below share a single source sample, sequenced in a study of identical twins. TCRdb reprocessed the 5' RACE reads via MiXCR and lists one record per CDR3 protein. The table has some 590,000 distinct CDR3 sequences, 9.6% seen once. This sample was also put to use in a study of yellow fever vaccine responses in identical twins.

Sequencing input: PBMCs. The receptor source for this set is a woman between 18 and 30 years old in good health.

The rearrangement links TRBV3-1 to TRBJ2-7; D could derive from TRBD1 or TRBD2 (5 bases each). This CDR3 spans 13 amino acids. Germline V lookup: CDR1 LGHDT, CDR2 YNNKEL (reference sequence). The V end lost 3 bases, the J end lost 9 bases, and 15 bases lay between the germline ends. The CDR3 nucleotides are TGTGCCAGCAGCCAGGGGACGGCCCTTGGGCAGTACTTC. This sequence encodes CASSQGTALGQYF.

The chain carries TRBV2 and TRBJ2-7; 7 nucleotides line up with TRBD1. The CDR3 covers 13 residues. The junction had 6 bases not matched to a gene; V was cut back by 8 bases and J by 2 bases. Germline CDR1 and CDR2: SNHLY and FYNNEI. The CDR3 is CASRDRAAYEQYF. In DNA form, the CDR3 reads TGTGCCAGCCGCGACAGGGCCGCCTACGAGCAGTACTTC.

This clonotype has ten or more counts. This chain joins TRBV20-1 and TRBJ2-2; 7 bases fit TRBD2. CDR1 and CDR2 (germline): DFQATT, SNEGSKA (reference sequence). Trimming cost V 1 base and J 0 bases; bases outside gene matches: 5. The length of the CDR3 is 16 residues. CDR3 nucleotide sequence: TGCAGTGCTAGAGCTATCGGGAGGACGAACACCGGGGAGCTGTTTTTT. Protein sequence: CSARAIGRTNTGELFF.

There are many counts of this clonotype. The rearrangement links TRBV29-1 to TRBJ2-5, with unresolved D. CDR1 is SQVTM, CDR2 ANQGSEA, per germline. Deletions cut 6 bases from V and 4 bases from J, with 6 bases between. The CDR3 totals 10 residues. CDR3 sequence (DNA): TGCAGCGTCTTGCGAGAGACCCAGTACTTC. Translated, it gives CSVLRETQYF. Variable domain in full (rest from reference TRBV29-1 and TRBJ2-5): SAVISQKPSRDICQRGTSLTIQCQVDSQVTMMFWYRQQPGQSLTLIATANQGSEATYESGFVIDKFPISRPNLTFSTLTVSNMSPEDSSIYLCSVLRETQYFGPGTRLLVL.

This sequence joins TRBV7-9 and TRBJ2-1; 10 bases line up with TRBD2. CDR1 and CDR2 from the germline V gene are SEHNR and FQNEAQ (reference sequence). The CDR3 is made up of 16 amino acids. With V trimmed by 5 bases and J by 6 bases, 10 bases remained unmatched. CDR3 loop: CASSHRTSGGSNEQFF. The CDR3 DNA is TGTGCCAGCAGCCACCGGACTAGCGGAGGGAGCAATGAGCAGTTCTTC.

This clonotype was picked up a small number of times. V and J are TRBV18 and TRBJ2-7; TRBD2 is a possible D gene (5 bases). V was pared by 0 bases and J by 2 bases, with 11 bases between. This CDR3 region has 15 residues. CDR1 KGHSH and CDR2 LQKENI come from the germline V gene. The CDR3 protein is CASSPPARATYEQYF. Here the CDR3 DNA reads TGTGCCAGCTCACCACCCGCGAGGGCTACCTACGAGCAGTACTTC.

This clonotype appeared a few times. The rearrangement uses TRBV7-6 and TRBJ1-4; no clear D. The V end lost 5 bases, the J end lost 7 bases, and 11 bases lay between the germline ends. CDR1 and CDR2 (germline): SGHVS, FNYEAQ. The CDR3 contains 13 residues. The CDR3 is CASSPGNSEKLFF. CDR3 DNA sequence: TGTGCCAGCAGCCCCGGCAACAGTGAAAAACTGTTTTTT.

There are many counts of this clonotype. This sequence joins TRBV12-3 or TRBV12-4 and TRBJ2-7; 11 bases are shared with TRBD1. Unmatched junction bases numbered 5, after V lost 5 bases and J lost 5 bases. This CDR3 region has 14 residues. The CDR3 region is CASSHMDRGHEQYF. The CDR3 bases are TGTGCCAGCAGTCATATGGACAGGGGGCACGAGCAGTACTTC.

This clonotype was found a few times. The V and J genes are TRBV20-1 and TRBJ2-3, with D possibly matching TRBD2 (5 bases). The CDR3 consists of 18 residues. V shed 0 bases and J shed 6 bases, with 25 bases lying between them. Germline CDR1 and CDR2: DFQATT and SNEGSKA (reference sequence). CDR3 nucleotides: TGCAGTGCTAGAGATCCTTCGGGCGGGCCCCACGGGCCCGATACGCAGTATTTT. Residues: CSARDPSGGPHGPDTQYF.

This clonotype turned up a few times. The V call is TRBV7-9, the J call TRBJ2-2; TRBD2 might be the D (6 bases). Deletions cut 8 bases from V and 3 bases from J, with 13 bases between. Germline V gene sequence: CDR1 SEHNR, CDR2 FQNEAQ (reference sequence). The CDR3 runs to 14 residues. In DNA form, the CDR3 reads TGTGCCAGCGAAGGGAGGATGGACACCGGGGAGCTGTTTTTT. Its translation is CASEGRMDTGELFF.

This clonotype has a handful of counts. V and J are TRBV29-1 and TRBJ2-1; the D gene could be TRBD1 or TRBD2 (5 bases each). This CDR3 contains 13 residues. Germline-derived CDR1 and CDR2 are SQVTM and ANQGSEA. V was trimmed by 3 bases and J by 2 bases, leaving 8 bases between them. The CDR3 DNA sequence: TGCAGCGTTGATGGGGGTACCTACAATGAGCAGTTCTTC. The encoded protein is CSVDGGTYNEQFF.

V and J are TRBV23-1 and TRBJ2-1; D gene unclear. TRBV23-1 is reported as an ORF; its role is uncertain. This CDR3 is built from 16 residues. Trimming stripped 6 bases from V and 3 bases from J, with 18 bases between. The CDR3 reads CASSHCSGPDYNEQFF. CDR3 sequence (DNA): TGCGCCAGCAGCCACTGCTCGGGCCCCGACTACAATGAGCAGTTCTTC.

This clonotype was detected only a few times. V gene TRBV28 combines with J gene TRBJ1-5; D is ambiguous. Germline assignment: CDR1 MDHEN and CDR2 SYDVKM. The CDR3 is made up of 12 amino acids. V lost 5 bases and J lost 8, with 10 bases in between. CDR3 DNA: TGTGCCAGCAGTGTCTATTTGGAGCCCCAGCATTTT. Translation: CASSVYLEPQHF.

This clonotype occurred many times. The chain combines TRBV25-1 with TRBJ1-4; D unclear. From germline, CDR1 is MGHDK and CDR2 SYGVNS. The CDR3 spans 13 residues. Trimming removed 10 bases at V and 0 bases at J, with 9 bases between. The CDR3 sequence is CATRKATNEKLFF. The CDR3 DNA is TGTGCCACCCGGAAGGCAACTAATGAAAAACTGTTTTTT.

At least ten counts were recorded for this clonotype. The chain combines TRBV12-3 or TRBV12-4 with TRBJ1-1, with D possibly being TRBD1 (5 bases). CDR3 length: 14 residues. V shed 11 bases and J shed 0 bases, with 16 bases lying between them. CDR3 sequence: CACARDGLNTEAFF. CDR3 bases: TGTGCCTGTGCCCGGGACGGTTTGAACACTGAAGCTTTCTTT.

This clonotype was counted only a few times. The CDR3 DNA reads TGCGCCAGCAGCCAAGGGTTGGGCCGGGATTTGACCTACGAGCAGTACTTC. It encodes CASSQGLGRDLTYEQYF. The rearrangement links TRBV4-3 to TRBJ2-7; D is possibly TRBD2 (5 bases). Germline CDR1 reads LGHNA; CDR2 reads YSLEER. V lost 1 base and J 2 bases, leaving 18 bases between the germline ends. The CDR3 extends over 17 amino acids.

This chain joins TRBV5-1 and TRBJ2-5; a weak D match, TRBD2 (5 bases). Germline lookup yields CDR1 SGHRS and CDR2 YFSETQ. The germline V and J ends were trimmed by 3 bases and 7 bases, with 13 bases remaining between them. The CDR3 runs to 13 residues. The CDR3 DNA is TGCGCCAGCAGCTCGGGAACTAGGGTGACCCAGTACTTC. Its translation: CASSSGTRVTQYF.

This clonotype was picked up many times. The DNA for the CDR3 is TGTGCCAGCAGCGTAGTAGATGGGACGAGCACAGATACGCAGTATTTT. It yields the protein CASSVVDGTSTDTQYF. The chain joins TRBV9 to TRBJ2-3, with D possibly being TRBD1 or TRBD2 (5 bases each). CDR1 SGDLS and CDR2 YYNGEE come from the germline V gene. V lost 0 bases, J lost 0 bases, and 11 bases lay in between. The CDR3 consists of 16 residues.

This clonotype appeared a few times. The chain is built from TRBV6-1 and TRBJ2-1; the match to TRBD2 covers 9 bases. This CDR3 comprises 15 residues. The V and J ends lost 6 bases and 9 bases, in that order; junction bases with no gene match: 12. Germline V CDR1 and CDR2: MNHNS, SASEGT. CDR3 sequence: CASSAYSGRRVEQFF. The CDR3 DNA sequence: TGTGCCAGCAGCGCCTATAGCGGGAGACGTGTTGAGCAGTTCTTC.

The sample holds many counts of this clonotype. The chain carries TRBV24-1 and TRBJ2-1; 10 bases are shared with TRBD2. CDR1 is KGHDR and CDR2 is SFDVKD in the germline V gene. This CDR3 region has 16 residues. V trimming: 4 bases; J trimming: 0 bases; junction bases outside the gene matches: 2. CDR3 in DNA: TGTGCCACCAGTGACCCTAGCGGGAGCTCCTACAATGAGCAGTTCTTC. Translating gives CATSDPSGSSYNEQFF.

This clonotype was counted at least ten times. This chain joins TRBV25-1 and TRBJ2-5; 8 nucleotides agree with TRBD1. V gave up 7 bases and J gave up 7 bases; unmatched junction bases: 5. This CDR3 spans 12 amino acids. Germline V gene sequence: CDR1 MGHDK, CDR2 SYGVNS. CDR3 sequence (DNA): TGTGCCAGCAAAGGACAGGGAGGGACCCAGTACTTC. It translates to CASKGQGGTQYF.

The CDR3 protein is CASSLVEGLDTGELFF. The CDR3 DNA follows: TGCGCCAGCAGCTTGGTAGAGGGCCTGGACACCGGGGAGCTGTTTTTT. The V and J genes are TRBV5-1 and TRBJ2-2; TRBD2 might be the D (5 bases). The CDR3 loop spans 16 amino acids. The V and J ends lost 0 bases and 3 bases respectively, with 12 bases between them. From germline, CDR1 is SGHRS and CDR2 YFSETQ.

Details on this clonotype: A much larger clone differs from this one at a single base, so this may be a read error. CDR3 nucleotide sequence: TGTGCCAGCAGCTTGGTCGGACAGGACTCCTACGAGCAGTACTTC. This codes for CASSLVGQDSYEQYF. The chain combines TRBV7-8 with TRBJ2-7; 7 positions match TRBD1. Per germline, CDR1 SGHVS and CDR2 FQNEAQ. The trim removed 3 bases at V and 0 bases at J, leaving 5 bases unmatched. This CDR3 comprises 15 residues.

The sample holds many counts of this clonotype. V gene TRBV11-2 combines with J gene TRBJ2-5, with TRBD2 matching over 9 bases. Trimming removed 3 bases from V and 4 bases from J; junction bases left unmatched: 0. Per the germline V gene, CDR1 is SGHAT and CDR2 is FQNNGV. CDR3 length equals 13 residues. The CDR3 region is CASSFSGRETQYF. The DNA for the CDR3 is TGTGCCAGCAGCTTTAGCGGGAGAGAGACCCAGTACTTC.

The rearrangement links TRBV7-2 to TRBJ2-7; 9 bases map to TRBD2. Germline CDR1 reads SGHTA; CDR2 reads FQGNSA. With V trimmed by 1 base and J by 7 bases, 14 bases remained unmatched. The CDR3 loop spans 17 amino acids. CDR3 nucleotides: TGTGCCAGCAGCTTAGGCGCAGCTCTAGCGGGGTCAAGGGAGCAGTACTTC. Its translation: CASSLGAALAGSREQYF.

The J gene is TRBJ2-5, the V gene TRBV7-9; TRBD2 agrees at 7 bases. Germline V gene data show CDR1 as SEHNR and CDR2 as FQNEAQ (reference sequence). The V and J ends lost 5 bases and 1 base, in that order; junction bases with no gene match: 4. This CDR3 has 14 residues. CDR3 sequence: CASSQTSIQETQYF. CDR3 coding DNA: TGTGCCAGCAGCCAGACTAGCATCCAAGAGACCCAGTACTTC.

This clonotype was seen a handful of times. The CDR3 DNA is TGTGCCATCGCATACCCCCCCTTGGGTGGGAGTTCTGATACGCAGTATTTT. This sequence encodes CAIAYPPLGGSSDTQYF. The rearrangement links TRBV10-3 to TRBJ2-3; tentatively, D is TRBD2 (5 bases). Germline CDR1 is ENHRY and CDR2 is SYGVKD. This CDR3 is 17 amino acids long. Trimming removed 8 bases from V and 6 bases from J, with 27 bases in between.

CDR3: CASSLVRDRANSYEQYF. For the CDR3, the DNA is TGTGCCAGCAGCTTAGTACGGGACAGGGCAAACTCCTACGAGCAGTACTTC. The chain recombines TRBV11-2 with TRBJ2-7; 9 bases are a match to TRBD1. V lost 1 base and J lost 0; bases outside the gene matches: 7. In germline, CDR1 is SGHAT, CDR2 FQNNGV. The CDR3 consists of 17 residues.